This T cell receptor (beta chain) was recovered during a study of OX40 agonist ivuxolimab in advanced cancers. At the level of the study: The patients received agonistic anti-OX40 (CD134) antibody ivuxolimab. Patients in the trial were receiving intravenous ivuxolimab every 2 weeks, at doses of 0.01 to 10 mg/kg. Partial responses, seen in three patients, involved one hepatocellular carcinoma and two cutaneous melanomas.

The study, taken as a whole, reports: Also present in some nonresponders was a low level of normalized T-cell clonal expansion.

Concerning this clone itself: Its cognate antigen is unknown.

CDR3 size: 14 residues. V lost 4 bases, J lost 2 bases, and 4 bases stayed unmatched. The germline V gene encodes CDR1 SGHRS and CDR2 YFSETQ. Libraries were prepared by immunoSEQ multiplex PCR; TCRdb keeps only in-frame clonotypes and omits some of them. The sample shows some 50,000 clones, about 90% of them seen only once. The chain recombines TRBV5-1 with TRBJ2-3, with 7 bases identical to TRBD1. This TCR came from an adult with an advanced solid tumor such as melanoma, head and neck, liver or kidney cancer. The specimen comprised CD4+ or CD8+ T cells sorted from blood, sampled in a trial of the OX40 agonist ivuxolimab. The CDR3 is CASSKGQNTDTQYF. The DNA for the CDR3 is TGCGCCAGCAGCAAGGGACAGAACACAGATACGCAGTATTTT.